This TCR beta chain was recovered during a study of blood T cell repertoires in COVID-19. Study-wide context: T cells, B-cell-depleted T cells, or PBMCs supplied cDNA or gDNA.

Original handling: Estimation of nucleated cell counts was performed using reference gene primer amplification. Method: immunoSEQ multiplex PCR; TCRdb's copy keeps in-frame clones and lacks some. The DNA gave D and trimming, while V, J and clone size come from that table. The profile shows roughly 200,000 clones, 89% of them singletons. Germline V CDR1 and CDR2: LNHDA, SQIVND (reference sequence). Trimming pared 5 bases from V and 0 bases from J, leaving 10 bases between. There are 15 residues in the CDR3. The chain recombines TRBV19 with TRBJ1-4; a weak D match, TRBD1 (5 bases). The sequenced sample consisted of PBMCs or T cells enriched from blood (not recorded which). This sequence originates from a woman aged 35 to 49 with acute COVID-19. In DNA form, the CDR3 reads TGTGCCAGTAGTGGCGGGGCTGCAACTAATGAAAAACTGTTTTTT. As protein: CASSGGAATNEKLFF.